This is a list of T cell receptor beta chains from one sample in a study of identifying expanded T cells in peripheral blood. Measured with immunoSEQ multiplex PCR; TCRdb has only the in-frame clones, and not every one. The table lists more than 45,000 clones, about 85% of them singletons. The sequenced sample was blood. These receptors came from a person aged 18-70 years in good health. The CDR3 runs from the conserved cysteine through the conserved F or W. The D gene is left open where the match is weak. A row's size may be missing; if present it is once, few, many or a size class.

TGCAGCGTTGAGGTCGCCCAAGAGACCCAGTACTTC	CSVEVAQETQYF	TRBJ2-5	TRBV29-1	.	.
TGTGCCCTGGCGAGGGATTCACCCCTCCACTTT	CALARDSPLHF	TRBJ1-6	TRBV30	few	.
TGCAGCGTTGACACGGGAGTAGGTACAGATACGCAGTATTTT	CSVDTGVGTDTQYF	TRBJ2-3	TRBV29-1	.	.
TGTGCCAGCAGCCCCGGTAGGGGGGTGAACACTGAAGCTTTCTTT	CASSPGRGVNTEAFF	TRBJ1-1	TRBV5-4	.	.
TGTGCCAGCAGCCCGGACGGTCTAGGGGGCTACACCTTC	CASSPDGLGGYTF	TRBJ1-2	TRBV5-4	.	.
TGTGCCAGTAGGACAGGGGGCACCGGGGAGCTGTTTTTT	CASRTGGTGELFF	TRBJ2-2	TRBV14	.	TRBD1
TGTGCCAGCATCCCCGACAGGGCCGGCGAGACCCAGTACTTC	CASIPDRAGETQYF	TRBJ2-5	TRBV6-5	.	TRBD1
TGTGCCAGCAGTGTGGAGGGAAATATTAATCAGCCCCAGCATTTT	CASSVEGNINQPQHF	TRBJ1-5	TRBV2	.	.
TGCGCCAGCAGCCAAGGAGTGTCCTACAATGAGCAGTTCTTC	CASSQGVSYNEQFF	TRBJ2-1	TRBV5-1	.	.
TGTGCCAGCAGTGTTGGGGGGCCGGACTATGGCTACACCTTC	CASSVGGPDYGYTF	TRBJ1-2	TRBV5-4	.	.
TGTGCCAGTAGTATCCCCGGGACAGGGACGATCTATGGCTACACCTTC	CASSIPGTGTIYGYTF	TRBJ1-2	TRBV19	.	TRBD1
TGTGCCAGCAGTCACCTTAGCGGGGGGGCTGGAGAGACCCAGTACTTC	CASSHLSGGAGETQYF	TRBJ2-5	TRBV7-8	once	TRBD2
TGTGCCAGCAGCCTGTACGGGACAGACTCTGGAAACACCATATATTTT	CASSLYGTDSGNTIYF	TRBJ1-3	TRBV7-2	.	TRBD1
TGCGCCAGCAGCTTGGCCAGACTAGCGGGGGGACCGAACACCGGGGAGCTGTTTTTT	CASSLARLAGGPNTGELFF	TRBJ2-2	TRBV5-1	.	TRBD2
TGTGCCAGCAGTTACCGAGCAGGGTGGTTAACTGAAGCTTTCTTT	CASSYRAGWLTEAFF	TRBJ1-1	TRBV6-5	.	.
TGCGCCAGCAGCTTGGTTCCGGGTATTCAGGAAAAACTGTTTTTT	CASSLVPGIQEKLFF	TRBJ1-4	TRBV5-1	.	.
TGTGCCAGCCAAAGCACAGATACGCAGTATTTT	CASQSTDTQYF	TRBJ2-3	TRBV6-6	.	.
TGTGCCAGCAGTGCAAACCCAGGGGTTTCAGATACGCAGTATTTT	CASSANPGVSDTQYF	TRBJ2-3	TRBV6-1	.	.
TGTGCCAGCAGCGCGAGGACAGGGACTGGGGCCAACGTCCTGACTTTC	CASSARTGTGANVLTF	TRBJ2-6	TRBV7-2	.	TRBD1
TGTGCCAGCACCAAGACGGGGACAGCTAACTATGGCTACACCTTC	CASTKTGTANYGYTF	TRBJ1-2	TRBV28	.	TRBD1
TGTGCCAGCTCACCCCAGGGGGAGAATTCACCCCTCCACTTT	CASSPQGENSPLHF	TRBJ1-6	TRBV18	few	TRBD1
TGTGCCAGCAGTCGGGCTAGCGGGAGTCTCTACGAGCAGTACTTC	CASSRASGSLYEQYF	TRBJ2-7	TRBV6-1	.	TRBD2
TGTGCCAGCAGCCAAGAATATTGGCCCAACTATGGCTACACCTTC	CASSQEYWPNYGYTF	TRBJ1-2	TRBV14	.	.
TGCGCCAGCAGCCGACTGGAGGGAGGTAACTATGGCTACACCTTC	CASSRLEGGNYGYTF	TRBJ1-2	TRBV4-1	few	.
TGCGCCAGCAGCTTGGAAGGGACAGGCCGGGTCGGGGAGCTGTTTTTT	CASSLEGTGRVGELFF	TRBJ2-2	TRBV5-1	once	TRBD1
TGTGCCAGCAGCTTGGGGGTTATCAATGAGCAGTTCTTC	CASSLGVINEQFF	TRBJ2-1	TRBV5-4	.	.
TGTGCCAGTCTGGGCAGGGGGCGCGTTTCAGGTGAAAAACTGTTTTTT	CASLGRGRVSGEKLFF	TRBJ1-4	TRBV19	.	TRBD1
TGTGCCACCACGGAAGCTTTCTTT	CATTEAFF	TRBJ1-1	TRBV7-9	few	.
TGTGCCAGCAGCGTAGGAACAGGGACGCACCAAGGTATACCGATGAACACTGAAGCTTTCTTT	CASSVGTGTHQGIPMNTEAFF	TRBJ1-1	TRBV9	.	.
TGTGCCAGCAGCTTGGGGGACAGGGGGCAAGAGACCCAGTACTTC	CASSLGDRGQETQYF	TRBJ2-5	TRBV5-4	.	TRBD1
TGTGCCAGTAACCCCGGGGGGATCACAGATACGCAGTATTTT	CASNPGGITDTQYF	TRBJ2-3	TRBV19	.	TRBD2
TGTGCCACCCACGGGACGGGGTCCTACGAGCAGTACTTC	CATHGTGSYEQYF	TRBJ2-7	TRBV2	once	.
TGCGCCAGCAGCCAAGACTTTAGCGGGACCTTCTACGAGCAGTACTTC	CASSQDFSGTFYEQYF	TRBJ2-7	TRBV4-3	few	TRBD2
TGTGCCAGCAGCACACAGGGGCCCCAAGAGACCCAGTACTTC	CASSTQGPQETQYF	TRBJ2-5	TRBV7-2	.	TRBD1
TGCGCCAGCAGTTTAACGGCCGGGGAGCTGTTTTTT	CASSLTAGELFF	TRBJ2-2	TRBV10-2	.	.
TGTGCCAGTAGTATGTTTCCGGGACTAGCGGCCAACGGGATCTCCTACAATGAGCAGTTCTTC	CASSMFPGLAANGISYNEQFF	TRBJ2-1	TRBV19	.	TRBD2
TGTGCCAGCAGCTTAGGTCAGGGTCCCAATCAGCCCCAGCATTTT	CASSLGQGPNQPQHF	TRBJ1-5	TRBV11-2	.	.
TGTGCCAGCAGCTTGGCCGCGGGGGCGGGAGGTCAGCCCCAGCATTTT	CASSLAAGAGGQPQHF	TRBJ1-5	TRBV5-8	few	.
TGCGCCAGCACTAGCGGAACAGTACAAGAGACCCAGTACTTC	CASTSGTVQETQYF	TRBJ2-5	TRBV5-1	.	TRBD2
TGTGCCAGCAGCTTATCCACAGGGACAGATACGCAGTATTTT	CASSLSTGTDTQYF	TRBJ2-3	TRBV7-9	.	.
TGTGCCAGCAGCTATGGACAGGCAAACACTGAAGCTTTCTTT	CASSYGQANTEAFF	TRBJ1-1	TRBV7-9	.	TRBD1
TGTGCCAGCAGCTTGGTGCTAGCGGGAGGGCCGAGCACAGATACGCAGTATTTT	CASSLVLAGGPSTDTQYF	TRBJ2-3	TRBV5-6	.	TRBD2
TGTGCCAGCAGCTCCCGGGACAGGGGAAATTACTATGGCTACACCTTC	CASSSRDRGNYYGYTF	TRBJ1-2	TRBV11-2	.	TRBD1
TGTGCCTGGAGGACTTACGGAAACACCATATATTTT	CAWRTYGNTIYF	TRBJ1-3	TRBV30	.	.
TGCAGCGTCGCACTAGCGGAGCTTTCCTACGAGCAGTACTTC	CSVALAELSYEQYF	TRBJ2-7	TRBV29-1	.	TRBD2
TGTGCCAGTAGCAGCGGCGGTTTGGGAAATGTGGAAAAACTGTTTTTT	CASSSGGLGNVEKLFF	TRBJ1-4	TRBV19	.	.
TGTGCCAGCAGTCCGAGGGGTTCTGGCGATACGCAGTATTTT	CASSPRGSGDTQYF	TRBJ2-3	TRBV6-5	.	.
TGCGCCAGCAGAGGGACTGTTAGGGCAGGAGAAACTGAAGCTTTCTTT	CASRGTVRAGETEAFF	TRBJ1-1	TRBV10-2	.	.
TGCGCCAGCAGCCAAGATCGTTTGGAGGACGATCGCCCTGAAGCTTTCTTT	CASSQDRLEDDRPEAFF	TRBJ1-1	TRBV4-1	.	.
TGTGCCAGTAGAATTGACACTGAAGCTTTCTTT	CASRIDTEAFF	TRBJ1-1	TRBV19	.	.
TGCGCCAGCGGCGGGATTGGATTGGATACGCAGTATTTT	CASGGIGLDTQYF	TRBJ2-3	TRBV10-1	.	.
TGTGCCATCAGTGAAAAGCGGGAGGTCGACATTCAGTACTTC	CAISEKREVDIQYF	TRBJ2-4	TRBV10-3	.	TRBD2
TGTGCCAGCAGCTTAGTACTAGCGGGGGGTCTGGGTACAGATACGCAGTATTTT	CASSLVLAGGLGTDTQYF	TRBJ2-3	TRBV7-9	.	TRBD2
TGTGCCAGCTCCCATGACAAGAACACTGAAGCTTTCTTT	CASSHDKNTEAFF	TRBJ1-1	TRBV18	.	.
TGTGCCAGCAGCGTTGAGGTCTATGAAAAACTGTTTTTT	CASSVEVYEKLFF	TRBJ1-4	TRBV9	.	.
TGTGCCAGCAGCTTAGGAGGGACCCAAGAGACCCAGTACTTC	CASSLGGTQETQYF	TRBJ2-5	TRBV7-2	.	.
TGCGCCAGCAGTGAGTCGGGGGGAGGCACTGAAGCTTTCTTT	CASSESGGGTEAFF	TRBJ1-1	TRBV10-2	.	.
TGCGCCAGCAGCTTGGACCCCCCGGCGAACACTGAAGCTTTCTTT	CASSLDPPANTEAFF	TRBJ1-1	TRBV5-1	few	.
TGTGCCACTAGCCAAGGCAATCAGCCCCAGCATTTT	CATSQGNQPQHF	TRBJ1-5	TRBV10-3	few	.
TGCGCCAGCAGAACCCCACGGGACAGGGTCCTAATTAGCTCCTACAATGAGCAGTTCTTC	CASRTPRDRVLISSYNEQFF	TRBJ2-1	TRBV5-1	.	TRBD1